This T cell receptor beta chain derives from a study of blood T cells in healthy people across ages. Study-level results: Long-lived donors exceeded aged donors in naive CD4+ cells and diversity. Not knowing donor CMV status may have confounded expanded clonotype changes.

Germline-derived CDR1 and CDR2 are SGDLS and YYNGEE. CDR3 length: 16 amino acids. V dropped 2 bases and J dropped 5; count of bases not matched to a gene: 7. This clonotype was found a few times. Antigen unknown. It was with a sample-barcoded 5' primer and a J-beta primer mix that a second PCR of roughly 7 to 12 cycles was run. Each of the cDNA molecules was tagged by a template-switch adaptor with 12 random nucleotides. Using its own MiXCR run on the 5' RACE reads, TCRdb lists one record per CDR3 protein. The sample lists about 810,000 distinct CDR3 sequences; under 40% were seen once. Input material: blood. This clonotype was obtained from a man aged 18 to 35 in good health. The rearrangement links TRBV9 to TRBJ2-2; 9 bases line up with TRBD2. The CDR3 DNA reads TGTGCCAGCAGCGTCGCGGGGGGGCCTAGTACCGGGGAGCTGTTTTTT. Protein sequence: CASSVAGGPSTGELFF.